This passage covers 29 T cell receptor beta chains from one sample sequenced in a study of CD8+ T cells in alopecia areata. RNA extraction and reverse transcription yielded cDNA as sequencing template. The assay was immunoSEQ multiplex PCR, and TCRdb's table has in-frame clones only and misses some. The sample shows approximately 300,000 clones, no singletons; the ten largest hold approximately 1.2%. Sorting of pooled cutaneous lymph node cells was based on CD4, CD8alpha, NKG2D, NKG2ACE and other markers. The sample taken for sequencing was CD4+ T cells sorted from a lymph node. Source of these receptors: a C3H/HeJ mouse with alopecia areata. Strain MHC haplotype: H2-k.

A word on this clone: Gene names denote mouse genes. The missing CDR3 end, 4 residues past where the read stops, is filled in from the germline J gene. J is TRBJ2-1 and V is TRBV1, with D perhaps TRBD1 (6 bases). Germline CDR1 reads NSQYPW; CDR2 reads LRSPGD (reference sequence). The CDR3 has 15 residues. V was shortened by 3 bases and J by 3 bases, with 12 bases between the two germline ends. CDR3 DNA (partial): TGCACCTGCAGTGCCCCCCGGGACACCTATGCT. Amino acids: CTCSAPRDTYA. The CDR3 as a whole reads CTCSAPRDTYAEQFF.

Of note for this clone: Gene names and germline refer to mouse. Coverage ceases 4 residues before the CDR3 finishes, and the germline J gene fills in the end. V is TRBV14 and J is TRBJ2-5; 10 nucleotides match TRBD1. The germline V gene has CDR1 SGHDT and CDR2 FRDEAV. CDR3 length equals 14 residues. The CDR3 spells CASRRDRGHDTQYF. The CDR3 bases that were read are TGTGCCAGCAGGAGAGACAGGGGGCATGAC.

As concerns this clone: Here the gene names and germline are mouse. The read stops 4 residues short of the end of the CDR3; the missing end is completed from the germline J gene. This sequence joins TRBV13-3 and TRBJ2-5; no definite D call. Germline CDR1 is NNHDY and CDR2 is SYVADS. The CDR3 loop spans 13 amino acids. Trimming removed 6 bases from V and 3 bases from J, with 11 bases in between. CDR3 protein: CASTRQKQDTQYF. The sequenced part of the CDR3 DNA is TGTGCCAGCACCAGGCAAAAACAAGAC.

This clone came up a few times. Mouse germline and gene names are used. The sequenced part of the CDR3 DNA is TGTGCCAGCAGCCAGACAGGGGGTTCAAACACA. This encodes CASSQTGGSNT. The whole CDR3 reads CASSQTGGSNTEVFF. This chain links TRBV5 with TRBJ1-1; 9 bases line up with TRBD1. The read terminates 4 residues before the CDR3 end, so the remaining end is supplied by the germline J gene. The length of the CDR3 is 15 residues. Germline V gives CDR1 LGHNA, CDR2 YNLKQL (reference sequence). V dropped 3 bases and J dropped 0; count of bases not matched to a gene: 2.

On this clone: The gene names given are mouse names. Coverage ceases 4 residues before the CDR3 finishes, and the germline J gene fills in the end. This chain joins TRBV19 and TRBJ2-2; D unclear. Trimming removed 5 bases from V and 0 bases from J, with 14 bases in between. CDR1 and CDR2 from the germline V gene are FNHDT and SITEND (reference sequence). This CDR3 has 16 residues. Partial CDR3 DNA: TGTGCCAGCAGCCCCCGGAGGAGGGCAAACACCGGG. Translated: CASSPRRRANTG. The whole CDR3 region reads CASSPRRRANTGQLYF.

Worth noting for this clone: Germline and genes: mouse. The CDR3 end is not reached by the read, which stops 4 residues before it; the germline J gene fills it in. The chain joins TRBV17 to TRBJ2-4; 7 bases line up with TRBD2. The CDR3 is 14 residues long. Germline lookup yields CDR1 MNHDT and CDR2 YYDKIL. J lost 2 bases, V lost 6 bases, and 5 bases had no gene match. CDR3 amino acids: CASSNLGDQNTLYF. CDR3 DNA, as far as it was read: TGTGCTAGCAGCAACCTGGGGGATCAAAAC. Complete variable domain (other parts from reference TRBV17 and TRBJ2-4): DTTVKQNPRYKLARVGKPVNLICSQTMNHDTMYWYQKKPNQAPKLLLFYYDKILNREADTFEKFQSSRPNNSFCSLYIGSAGLEYSAMYLCASSNLGDQNTLYFGAGTRLSVL.

This clone was counted between two and nine times. The genes are named according to mouse. From the germline J gene comes the end of the CDR3, since the read stops 4 residues before it. Other DNA sequences in the sample encode the same CDR3. J is TRBJ2-3 and V is TRBV13-1; D perhaps matches TRBD1 (6 bases). The V gene lost 3 bases and the J gene lost 0 bases, with 11 bases spanning the gap. The germline gives CDR1 NSHNY, CDR2 SYGAGN. The CDR3 runs to 15 residues. The CDR3 sequence is CASSGGQTSAETLYF. The covered CDR3 bases are TGTGCCAGCAGTGGGGGACAAACTAGTGCAGAA.

The table lists this clone with a few counts. The germline and genes are mouse ones. Coverage ceases 4 residues before the CDR3 finishes, and the germline J gene fills in the end. The sample contains more than one DNA sequence encoding this CDR3. The chain carries TRBV19 and TRBJ2-3, with 10 bases identical to TRBD1. This CDR3 region has 14 residues. J was trimmed by 3 bases and V by 2 bases; bases with no gene match: 0. Per germline, CDR1 FNHDT and CDR2 SITEND (reference sequence). CDR3 bases read: TGTGCCAGCAGTATGGGACAGGGGGCAGAA. Translation gives CASSMGQGAE. Given in full, the CDR3 is CASSMGQGAETLYF.

This clone was detected a few times. Genes and germline are mouse. The missing CDR3 end, 4 residues past where the read stops, is filled in from the germline J gene. The chain employs TRBV14 and TRBJ2-1; TRBD1 might be the D (6 bases). Germline CDR1 and CDR2: SGHDT and FRDEAV. V lost 5 bases, J lost 0 bases, and 12 bases lay in between. The CDR3 runs 15 residues. The CDR3 DNA, read in part, is TGTGCCAGCAGCCCCGGGACAAATAACTATGCT. Amino acids: CASSPGTNNYA. The entire CDR3 sequence reads CASSPGTNNYAEQFF.

Note on this clone: The gene names here belong to mouse. Sequencing ends 4 residues short of the CDR3 end; the germline J gene provides the rest. V usage is TRBV13-3 and J usage is TRBJ2-1; 9 nucleotides line up with TRBD1. After removal of 5 bases from V and 5 bases from J, the junction contained 8 bases not matched to a gene. Germline V gene sequence: CDR1 NNHDY, CDR2 SYVADS. The CDR3 is made up of 15 amino acids. CDR3 protein: CASRPGDREDAEQFF. The covered CDR3 bases are TGTGCCAGCAGACCAGGGGACAGGGAAGATGCT.

Worth noting for this clone: The genes and germline here are from mouse. Read coverage stops 4 residues before the CDR3 terminus; the germline J gene supplies the remainder. The rearrangement links TRBV3 to TRBJ2-5; TRBD2 matches 10 bases. This CDR3 is 17 amino acids long. The junction had 6 bases not matched to a gene; V was cut back by 1 base and J by 2 bases. Per the germline V gene, CDR1 is SNHLY and CDR2 is FYNGKV (reference sequence). The DNA read from the CDR3 is TGTGCCAGCAGCTTAGTCCCTGGGGGGGCGGTCCAAGAC. It specifies CASSLVPGGAVQD. The full CDR3 sequence reads CASSLVPGGAVQDTQYF.

This clone was detected only a few times. Mouse names are used for the genes. The read terminates 4 residues before the CDR3 end, so the remaining end is supplied by the germline J gene. This chain links TRBV19 with TRBJ2-7; TRBD2 might be the D (7 bases). CDR3 size: 11 residues. Looked up from germline, CDR1 is FNHDT and CDR2 is SITEND (reference sequence). The CDR3 reads CAAGGRYEQYF. CDR3 DNA (partial): TGTGCCGCCGGGGGGCGATAT.

This clone was recorded at least ten times. Genes here carry mouse names. The CDR3: CASSLGGQNYAEQFF. The CDR3 bases that were read are TGTGCCAGCAGCTTAGGGGGACAGAACTATGCT. The chain combines TRBV3 with TRBJ2-1, with 7 bases that match TRBD1. The read ends 4 residues shy of where the CDR3 ends; the end is completed using the germline J gene. J lost 1 base, V lost 1 base, and 1 base had no gene match. This CDR3 is 15 amino acids long. In germline, CDR1 is SNHLY, CDR2 FYNGKV (reference sequence).

As regards this clone: Genes and germline are mouse. The CDR3 end falls 4 residues outside the read, so it is completed with the germline J gene. The rearrangement links TRBV14 to TRBJ2-5; maybe TRBD1 (5 bases). CDR3 size: 14 residues. The germline CDR1 and CDR2 sequences are SGHDT and FRDEAV. CDR3 in amino acids: CASSFPTGDDTQYF. The sequenced CDR3 bases are TGTGCCAGCAGTTTCCCCACAGGAGATGAC.

This clone was observed a few times. Gene and germline names: mouse. The DNA ends 4 residues before the CDR3 does, and the rest of the CDR3 is filled in from the germline J gene. The J gene is TRBJ2-3, the V gene TRBV5; maybe TRBD2 (7 bases). This CDR3 has 16 amino acids. V shed 0 bases and J shed 2 bases, with 12 bases lying between them. CDR1 and CDR2 from the germline V gene are LGHNA and YNLKQL (reference sequence). The CDR3 bases that were read are TGTGCCAGCAGCCAAGAAAGGCTGGGGGCTGCAGAA. Its translation: CASSQERLGAAE. The whole CDR3 region reads CASSQERLGAAETLYF.

This clone was seen more than once but under ten times. The junction departs from germline at one end; a sequencing error may be responsible. The gene names here belong to mouse. The CDR3 here is CAGRRDREDTQYF. The CDR3 DNA, read in part, is TGTGCCGGCAGGAGGGACAGGGAAGAC. The chain employs TRBV13-3 and TRBJ2-5, with 9 bases matching TRBD1. The observed sequence ends 4 residues before the CDR3 terminus, with the missing tail filled in from the germline J gene. This CDR3 is built from 13 residues. Germline loops: CDR1 NNHDY, CDR2 SYVADS.

This clone was observed at least ten times. The germline and genes are mouse ones. The CDR3 extends 4 residues past the end of the read, so its final part is completed from the germline J gene. The sample contains more than one DNA sequence encoding this CDR3. This rearrangement joins TRBV1 to TRBJ2-2; TRBD2 aligns across 12 bases. This CDR3 is 16 amino acids long. Germline CDR1 reads NSQYPW; CDR2 reads LRSPGD (reference sequence). The part of the CDR3 DNA that was read is TGCACCTGCAGTGCAGATTCGACTGGGGGGGCGGGG. It codes for CTCSADSTGGAG. The whole CDR3 is CTCSADSTGGAGQLYF.

As regards this clone: Germline and genes here are mouse. The read ends 4 residues shy of where the CDR3 ends; the end is completed using the germline J gene. The same CDR3 can be traced to other DNA sequences in this sample. This chain links TRBV19 with TRBJ2-1, with a tentative D call TRBD1 (6 bases). This CDR3 contains 15 residues. The ends were cut back, 2 bases at V and 1 base at J, with 10 bases in the middle. Germline V gene sequence: CDR1 FNHDT, CDR2 SITEND (reference sequence). The sequenced part of the CDR3 DNA is TGTGCCAGCAGTATCGAAAGGGGGAACTATGCT. Amino acid sequence: CASSIERGNYA. The full-length CDR3 reads as CASSIERGNYAEQFF.

Note on this clone: Gene names and germline refer to mouse. The read comes to an end 4 residues before the CDR3 does, leaving the germline J gene to fill in the end. The V call is TRBV13-3, the J call TRBJ2-5, with 7 bases matching TRBD2. The CDR3 loop spans 14 amino acids. Germline lookup yields CDR1 NNHDY and CDR2 SYVADS. V shed 2 bases and J 2 bases; nucleotides not matched to a gene: 2. CDR3 bases read: TGTGCCAGCAGTGACTGGGGGTTCCAAGAC. This gives the protein CASSDWGFQD. The complete CDR3 sequence is CASSDWGFQDTQYF.

Points on this clone: The germline and genes are mouse ones. The sequence runs out 4 residues before the end of the CDR3; the remainder is reconstructed from the germline J gene. The gene calls are TRBV13-1 and TRBJ2-7, with 9 bases fitting TRBD2. The CDR3 totals 17 residues. The V and J ends lost 2 bases and 0 bases, in that order; junction bases with no gene match: 9. From germline, CDR1 is NSHNY and CDR2 SYGAGN. The CDR3 here is CASSEIDWGSSSYEQYF. The part of the CDR3 DNA that was read is TGTGCCAGCAGTGAAATTGACTGGGGGTCGAGCTCCTAT.

This clone was counted only a few times. These gene names are mouse names. The CDR3 end is not reached by the read, which stops 4 residues before it; the germline J gene fills it in. The rearrangement joins TRBV5 to TRBJ2-5; TRBD1 might be the D (6 bases). The length of the CDR3 is 15 residues. Germline V lookup: CDR1 LGHNA, CDR2 YNLKQL (reference sequence). V was cut by 0 bases and J by 1 base, with 8 bases left in between. CDR3 bases read: TGTGCCAGCAGCCAAGATTCAGGGGACCAAGAC. Translated: CASSQDSGDQD. The full CDR3 is CASSQDSGDQDTQYF.

This clone was detected a few times. Gene names follow the mouse nomenclature. The read ends 3 residues shy of where the CDR3 ends; the end is completed using the germline J gene. The chain recombines TRBV2 with TRBJ1-6, with TRBD1 identical over 8 bases. TRBJ1-6 is filed as an ORF, its function uncertain. The CDR3 extends over 15 amino acids. The junction had 3 bases not matched to a gene; V was cut back by 0 bases and J by 8 bases. From germline, CDR1 is LGHNA and CDR2 YSYQKL. The CDR3 loop reads CASSQDQGAYSPLYF. Incomplete CDR3 DNA: TGTGCCAGCAGCCAAGACCAGGGGGCGTATTCGCCC.

As to this clone: Gene names and germline match the mouse. The CDR3 region is CTCSGTGIDTEVFF. The DNA read from the CDR3 is TGCACCTGCAGTGGGACAGGAATAGACACA. This sequence joins TRBV1 and TRBJ1-1; 7 positions match TRBD1. The CDR3 end lies 4 residues beyond the end of the read and is filled in from the germline J gene. Trimming removed 4 bases from V and 3 bases from J; junction bases left unmatched: 5. The CDR3 covers 14 residues. In germline, CDR1 is NSQYPW, CDR2 LRSPGD (reference sequence).

Points on this clone: The genes and germline here are from mouse. Read data end 4 residues before the CDR3 end; the end is taken from the germline J gene. The chain recombines TRBV1 with TRBJ2-5; 10 bases map to TRBD2. Germline V gene data show CDR1 as NSQYPW and CDR2 as LRSPGD (reference sequence). The CDR3 is 15 residues long. Partial CDR3 DNA: TGCACCTGCAGTCCCTTGACTGGGGGGAAAGAC. Translation gives CTCSPLTGGKD. The entire CDR3 sequence reads CTCSPLTGGKDTQYF.

For this clone: Gene names and germline refer to mouse. The missing CDR3 end, 4 residues past where the read stops, is filled in from the germline J gene. The sample carries other DNA sequences with the same CDR3. V usage is TRBV31 and J usage is TRBJ2-1; TRBD2 matches at 11 bases. V dropped 1 base and J dropped 4; count of bases not matched to a gene: 0. The CDR3 length is 14 residues. Germline-derived CDR1 and CDR2 are GKSSPN and SITVG. CDR3 in amino acids: CAWSRTGGYAEQFF. The DNA read from the CDR3 is TGTGCCTGGAGTCGGACTGGGGGGTATGCT.

This clone was detected only a few times. The genes are named according to mouse. The DNA ends 4 residues before the CDR3 does, and the rest of the CDR3 is filled in from the germline J gene. Other DNA sequences within the sample encode an identical CDR3. The chain joins TRBV1 to TRBJ2-7; TRBD1 aligns across 8 bases. The J segment lost 3 bases and the V segment lost 0 bases, leaving 1 base of the junction unmatched. Germline assignment: CDR1 NSQYPW and CDR2 LRSPGD (reference sequence). This CDR3 contains 14 residues. The CDR3 spells CTCSADTGGYEQYF. Partial CDR3 DNA: TGCACCTGCAGTGCAGATACAGGGGGCTAT.

On this clone itself: Germline and genes here are mouse. Partial CDR3 DNA: TGTGCCAGCAGCCGCGGACTGGGCGAAGAC. Protein sequence: CASSRGLGED. In full, the CDR3 reads CASSRGLGEDTQYF. The chain is built from TRBV5 and TRBJ2-5; 8 positions agree with TRBD2. The read terminates 4 residues before the CDR3 end, so the remaining end is supplied by the germline J gene. Germline-derived CDR1 and CDR2 are LGHNA and YNLKQL (reference sequence). The CDR3 covers 14 residues.

This clone showed up many times. Mouse names are used for the genes. From the germline J gene comes the end of the CDR3, since the read stops 4 residues before it. J is TRBJ2-7 and V is TRBV17; D might be TRBD1 (6 bases). V was trimmed by 5 bases and J by 3 bases, leaving 11 bases between them. Germline V gene lookup returns CDR1 MNHDT and CDR2 YYDKIL. CDR3 length equals 13 residues. CDR3 DNA (partial): TGTGCTAGCAGTGGGGACACCCTCTAT. Translation gives CASSGDTLY. The whole CDR3 sequence reads CASSGDTLYEQYF.

This clone has only a few counts. Gene names denote mouse genes. With the read ending 4 residues before the CDR3 end, the germline J gene is used to fill in that end. The chain recombines TRBV19 with TRBJ1-1, with D possibly matching TRBD1 (5 bases). Germline loops: CDR1 FNHDT, CDR2 SITEND (reference sequence). Trimming removed 2 bases from V and 4 bases from J, with 12 bases in between. This CDR3 is 14 amino acids long. The CDR3 region is CASSMGGGSTEVFF. The CDR3 DNA, read in part, is TGTGCCAGCAGTATGGGGGGTGGCAGCACA.